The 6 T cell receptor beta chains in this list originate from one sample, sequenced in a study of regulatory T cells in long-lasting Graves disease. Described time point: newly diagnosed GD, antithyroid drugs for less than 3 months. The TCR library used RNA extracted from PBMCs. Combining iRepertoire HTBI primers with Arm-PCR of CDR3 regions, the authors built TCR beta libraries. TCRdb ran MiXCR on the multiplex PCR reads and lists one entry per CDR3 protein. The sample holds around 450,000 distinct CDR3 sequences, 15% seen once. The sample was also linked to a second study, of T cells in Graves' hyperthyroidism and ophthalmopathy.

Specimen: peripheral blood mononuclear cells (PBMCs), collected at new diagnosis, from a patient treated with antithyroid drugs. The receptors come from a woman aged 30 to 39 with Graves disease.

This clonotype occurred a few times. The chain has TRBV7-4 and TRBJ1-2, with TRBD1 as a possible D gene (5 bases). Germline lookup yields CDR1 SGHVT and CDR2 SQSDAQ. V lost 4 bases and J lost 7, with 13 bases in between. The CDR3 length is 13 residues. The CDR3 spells CASSSVAQGGYTF. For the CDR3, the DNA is TGTGCCAGCAGCTCCGTCGCGCAGGGTGGCTACACCTTC.

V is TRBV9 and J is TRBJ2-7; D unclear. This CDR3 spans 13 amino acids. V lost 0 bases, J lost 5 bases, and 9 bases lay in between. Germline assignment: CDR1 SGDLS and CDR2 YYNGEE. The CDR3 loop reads CASSVGSLDEQYF. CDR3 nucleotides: TGTGCCAGCAGCGTAGGTAGTTTGGACGAGCAGTACTTC.

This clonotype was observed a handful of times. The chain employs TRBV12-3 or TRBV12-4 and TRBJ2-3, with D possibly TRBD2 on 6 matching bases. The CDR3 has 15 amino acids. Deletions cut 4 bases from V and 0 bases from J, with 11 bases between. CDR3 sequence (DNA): TGTGCCAGCAGTTCCCTAGCGATTAGCACAGATACGCAGTATTTT. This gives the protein CASSSLAISTDTQYF.

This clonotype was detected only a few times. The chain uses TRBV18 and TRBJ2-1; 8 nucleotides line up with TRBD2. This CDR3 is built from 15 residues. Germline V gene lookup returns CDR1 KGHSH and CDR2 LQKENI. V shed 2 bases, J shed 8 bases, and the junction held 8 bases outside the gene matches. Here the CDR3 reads CASSPIGTREDEQFF. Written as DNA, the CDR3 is TGTGCCAGCTCACCAATAGGGACTAGGGAGGATGAGCAGTTCTTC. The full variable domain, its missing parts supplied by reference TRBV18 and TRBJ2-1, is NAGVMQNPRHLVRRRGQEARLRCSPMKGHSHVYWYRQLPEEGLKFMVYLQKENIIDESGMPKERFSAEFPKEGPSILRIQQVVRGDSAAYFCASSPIGTREDEQFFGPGTRLTVL.

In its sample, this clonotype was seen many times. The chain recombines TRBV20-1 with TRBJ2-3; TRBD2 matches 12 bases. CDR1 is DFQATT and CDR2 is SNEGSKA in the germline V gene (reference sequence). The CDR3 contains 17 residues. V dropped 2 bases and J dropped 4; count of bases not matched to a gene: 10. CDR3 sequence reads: CSARLAGGPWRADTQYF. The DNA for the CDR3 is TGCAGTGCTAGACTAGCGGGAGGGCCCTGGAGGGCAGATACGCAGTATTTT.

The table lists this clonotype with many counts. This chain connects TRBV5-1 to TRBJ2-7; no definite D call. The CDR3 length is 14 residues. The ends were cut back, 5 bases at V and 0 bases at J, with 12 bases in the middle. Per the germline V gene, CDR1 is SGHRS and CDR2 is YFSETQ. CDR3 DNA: TGCGCCAGCAGTGTCCGGGCGAGCTCCTACGAGCAGTACTTC. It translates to CASSVRASSYEQYF.